The present T cell receptor (beta chain) was sequenced within a study of CD8+ T cells in alopecia areata. Study findings and constraints: A large proportion of expanded lesional clones were detected persisting in scalp and blood during tofacitinib. Scalp clonality decreased significantly with tofacitinib, and so did expanded CD8+ clones among the top 100. Affected scalp, especially in alopecia totalis/universalis, had a higher clonality than normal scalp did.

Stated treatment: oral pan-JAK inhibitor, 5-10 mg twice daily. V was cut by 1 base and J by 0 bases, with 7 bases left in between. The CDR3 contains 13 residues. Germline V CDR1 and CDR2: SQVTM, ANQGSEA. TCR sequencing used cDNA made by reverse transcription of extracted RNA. The data were produced by immunoSEQ multiplex PCR, yet TCRdb's version contains in-frame clones alone and is incomplete. The sample includes roughly 70,000 clones, approximately 29% of them seen just once. A note on this clone: The antigen remains unidentified.

This receptor was taken from a human donor with alopecia areata. Sequenced material: CD8+ T cells sorted from blood, taken at week 4, from a patient treated with tofacitinib. The rearrangement joins TRBV29-1 to TRBJ2-7; no clear D. CDR3 DNA sequence: TGCAGCGTTGAAGTGGGTCACTCCTACGAGCAGTACTTC. It translates to CSVEVGHSYEQYF.